The clone carrying this TCR beta chain was seen repeatedly, ten times or more. The antigen remains undetermined. TCRbeta library construction was performed incorporating unique molecular identifiers. TCRdb independently ran MiXCR on the PCR reads; one entry per CDR3 protein. The sample gives 400,000 to 450,000 distinct CDR3 sequences, roughly 44% of which show up once; 25% to 30% is in the top ten. These data originate in a study of T-cell reconstitution after alpha-beta-depleted transplantation in children. Findings and caveats of the study: Among T cells one year after transplant, newly produced cells accounted for most counts and diversity.

Germline CDR1 MNHNS, CDR2 SASEGT. The V and J ends lost 6 bases and 7 bases, in that order; junction bases with no gene match: 6. The CDR3 is made up of 15 amino acids. The gene calls are TRBV6-1 and TRBJ2-2; 12 bases agree with TRBD2. The specimen comprised PBMCs, sampled before TCRalphabeta/CD19-depleted stem cell transplant. This TCR was recovered from a girl aged 2-10 years with aplastic anemia, due to receive a stem cell transplant. DNA for the CDR3: TGTGCCAGCAGGAGACTAGCGGGAGATCTCGGGGAGCTGTTTTTT. Residues: CASRRLAGDLGELFF.